A selection of T cell receptor beta chains follows, all from one sample in a study of blood T cell repertoires in COVID-19. Using immunoSEQ multiplex PCR, the repertoire was profiled, and TCRdb retains in-frame clones only, with some absent. The sample lists 150,000 to 200,000 clones; less than 80% were seen once. Sequencing was done on a sample of PBMCs or T cells enriched from blood (not recorded which). Every receptor here comes from a woman in her 70s in a cohort exposed to, infected with or recovered from COVID-19 (not recorded which). CDR3s include the opening cysteine and the closing phenylalanine or tryptophan. The D gene is left open where the match is weak. Rows give clone size only sometimes, using once, few, many, or a class for an expanded clone.

j_gene,abundance,v_gene,d_gene,CDR3nt,CDR3aa
TRBJ1-2,NA,TRBV7-2,NA,TGTGCCAGCAGCCAGAGAGGCTATGGCTACACCTTC,CASSQRGYGYTF
TRBJ1-3,NA,TRBV2,NA,TGTGCCAGCACTATCAGGTCCGCTTCTGGAAACACCATATATTTT,CASTIRSASGNTIYF
TRBJ2-5,NA,TRBV10-1,NA,TGCGCCAGCAGTGAGTCTCGGGGGTTACCCCAAGAGACCCAGTACTTC,CASSESRGLPQETQYF
TRBJ1-1,NA,TRBV6-5,TRBD1,TGTGCCAGCAGCGGACAGGGTTTGAACACTGAAGCTTTCTTT,CASSGQGLNTEAFF
TRBJ2-7,NA,TRBV5-1,TRBD2,TGCGCCAGCAGCTCACAAGCGGGAGTTCTCTACGAGCAGTACTTC,CASSSQAGVLYEQYF
TRBJ2-2,few,TRBV7-2,NA,TGTGCCAGCAGCCCTTCAAACTCCCTGCTGTTTTTT,CASSPSNSLLFF
TRBJ1-3,NA,TRBV28,NA,TGTGCCAGCAGTCGCCGCTCGGGTGCCAAAGGAAACACCATATATTTT,CASSRRSGAKGNTIYF
TRBJ2-5,NA,TRBV7-6,TRBD1,TGTGCCAGCAGCTTCAACAGGGGGTGGAGGGAGACCCAGTACTTC,CASSFNRGWRETQYF
TRBJ1-1,NA,TRBV5-1,NA,TGCGCCAGCAGCTTGGCCGAGGCCTTGAACACTGAAGCTTTCTTT,CASSLAEALNTEAFF
TRBJ2-1,once,TRBV10-1,TRBD2,TGCGCCAGCGTATATAGCGGGATAAGGAATGAGCAGTTCTTC,CASVYSGIRNEQFF
TRBJ1-1,few,TRBV11-2,TRBD1,TGTGCCAGCAGCCGAACAGGGGTTGTCACTGAAGCTTTCTTT,CASSRTGVVTEAFF
TRBJ2-2,NA,TRBV7-9,TRBD2,TGTGCCAGCAGCTTAACGAGCGGGATGGGGGCCGGGGAGCTGTTTTTT,CASSLTSGMGAGELFF
TRBJ2-5,NA,TRBV2,NA,TGTGCCAGTTGTGCTAGGCTCCAAGAGACCCAGTACTTC,CASCARLQETQYF
TRBJ1-1,NA,TRBV5-6,NA,TGTGCCAGCAGCTTGCCGGGCACTGAAGCTTTCTTT,CASSLPGTEAFF
TRBJ2-3,NA,TRBV28,TRBD2,TGTGCCAGCAGCCCCTCTAGCGGGAGCGCCACAGATACGCAGTATTTT,CASSPSSGSATDTQYF
TRBJ1-5,NA,TRBV6-4,NA,TGTGCCAGGTACAGGGACGATCAGCCCCAGCATTTT,CARYRDDQPQHF
TRBJ2-3,NA,TRBV5-1,TRBD2,TGCGCCAGCAGTTTACTAGCGGGGGCAGATACGCAGTATTTT,CASSLLAGADTQYF
TRBJ2-5,NA,TRBV3-1/TRBV3-2,TRBD2,TGTGCCAGCAGCCAAGAAGGTACGGGGGGGACCCAGTACTTC,CASSQEGTGGTQYF
TRBJ1-2,once,TRBV19,NA,TGTGCCAGTAGTATCCGCTCGGAGGGGTACAACTATGGCTACACCTTC,CASSIRSEGYNYGYTF
TRBJ1-3,NA,TRBV6-1,NA,TGTGCCAGCAGTGAAGCATCAGGGACAGGAAACACCATATATTTT,CASSEASGTGNTIYF
TRBJ1-2,once,TRBV19,TRBD1,TGTGCCAGTAAACTCCGCGAGGACAGGGAGACTGGCTACACCTTC,CASKLREDRETGYTF
TRBJ1-4,NA,TRBV25-1,TRBD1,TGTGCCAGCAGTGAAACGGACAGGTTTGCAACTAATGAAAAACTGTTTTTT,CASSETDRFATNEKLFF
TRBJ2-7,NA,TRBV2,TRBD2,TGTGCCAGCAGGGACCGGGGAGGGGCTGCTAGCGAGCAGTACTTC,CASRDRGGAASEQYF
TRBJ2-1,NA,TRBV11-3,TRBD1,TGTGCCAGCAGCAATGTAGGACAGGTTTACTTCAGCTCCTACAATGAGCAGTTCTTC,CASSNVGQVYFSSYNEQFF
TRBJ1-2,NA,TRBV28,TRBD1,TGTGCCAGCAGTTCGACAGGGTGGGATTCTAGTGGCTACACCTTC,CASSSTGWDSSGYTF
TRBJ2-1,NA,TRBV4-3,TRBD2,TGCGCCAGCAGCCAAGATCCTAGCGGCCTTCGGGATGAGCAGTTCTTC,CASSQDPSGLRDEQFF
TRBJ2-1,NA,TRBV15,TRBD2,TGTGCCACCAGCAGAATCCCCGGGACTAGTGGCCACAATGAGCAGTTCTTC,CATSRIPGTSGHNEQFF
TRBJ1-5,NA,TRBV28,NA,TGTGCCAGCAGTTTGGGCAGGGATGTTCAGCCCCAGCATTTT,CASSLGRDVQPQHF
TRBJ1-2,NA,TRBV28,NA,TGTGCCAGTAATGGGGCTGACATAGGGAACTATGGCTACACCTTC,CASNGADIGNYGYTF
TRBJ2-7,NA,TRBV12-3/TRBV12-4,TRBD1,TGTGCCAGCAGGGGGGGACAGGTATACGAGCAGTACTTC,CASRGGQVYEQYF
TRBJ2-5,NA,TRBV28,NA,TGTGCCAGCAGTTTGGCGGGTTCCACACCAGAAGAGACCCAGTACTTC,CASSLAGSTPEETQYF
TRBJ2-1,NA,TRBV6-4,TRBD2,TGTGCCAGCAGCCTATCCCTGACTAGCGATGAGCAGTTCTTC,CASSLSLTSDEQFF
TRBJ2-5,NA,TRBV5-1,NA,TGCGCCAGCAGCTTATTAGTAGCGACCCAAGAGACCCAGTACTTC,CASSLLVATQETQYF
TRBJ1-1,NA,TRBV6-2/TRBV6-3,NA,TGTGCCAGCAGTCCCGGAGTACAGGGCTTCTTT,CASSPGVQGFF
TRBJ1-1,NA,TRBV27,TRBD1,TGTGCCAGCAGAGACAGGGGGAGCACTGAAGCTTTCTTT,CASRDRGSTEAFF
TRBJ2-1,NA,TRBV5-1,TRBD1,TGCGCCAGCAGCTTACAGGGGAGCTCCTACAATGAGCAGTTCTTC,CASSLQGSSYNEQFF
TRBJ2-1,NA,TRBV18,TRBD2,TGTGCCAGCTCAAAGGCTAGCGGATACAATGAGCAGTTCTTC,CASSKASGYNEQFF
TRBJ2-7,few,TRBV28,TRBD2,TGTGCCAGCAACCTAGGGGCTAGCGGGAGGAACCACGAGCAGTACTTC,CASNLGASGRNHEQYF
TRBJ1-4,NA,TRBV7-9,NA,TGTGCCAGCAGCTTAGCCAGGGGTCCAACTAATGAAAAACTGTTTTTT,CASSLARGPTNEKLFF
TRBJ1-5,few,TRBV5-6,NA,TGTGCCAGCAGCTCCGCCGGAGGGAGCAATCAGCCCCAGCATTTT,CASSSAGGSNQPQHF
TRBJ2-3,NA,TRBV5-1,TRBD2,TGCGCCAGCAGCTTAACTAGCGGGAGTGATACGCAGTATTTT,CASSLTSGSDTQYF
TRBJ1-2,NA,TRBV19,NA,TGTGCCAGTAGTATAGGGGGCCGGCACTATGGCTACACCTTC,CASSIGGRHYGYTF
TRBJ1-3,once,TRBV4-2,TRBD1,TGTGCCAGCAGCCCTAGCCAGGGGGAGACTGGAAACACCATATATTTT,CASSPSQGETGNTIYF
TRBJ2-2,NA,TRBV9,NA,TGTGCCAGCAGCGTGAGAGGGGACTTGAACACCGGGGAGCTGTTTTTT,CASSVRGDLNTGELFF
TRBJ2-1,NA,TRBV19,TRBD2,TGTGCCTCGGCGTCGTGGGGACTAGCGGGAGTCTTGTCCTACAATGAGCAGTTCTTC,CASASWGLAGVLSYNEQFF
TRBJ1-1,NA,TRBV5-6,NA,TGTGCCAGCAGCTTGAGACAGGTGAACACTGAAGCTTTCTTT,CASSLRQVNTEAFF
TRBJ1-3,once,TRBV30,NA,TGTGCCTGGAGTGGCACAGGAAACACCATATATTTT,CAWSGTGNTIYF
TRBJ2-2,few,TRBV28,NA,TGTGCCAGCAGATGGAGGGCCGCGAACACCGGGGAGCTGTTTTTT,CASRWRAANTGELFF
TRBJ2-5,NA,TRBV5-1,NA,TGCGCCAGCAGCTTGGGGCAGGTCCTCGGGACCCAGTACTTC,CASSLGQVLGTQYF
TRBJ2-7,NA,TRBV18,NA,TGTGCCAGCTCACCAACCCAGACTTCCTACGAGCAGTACTTC,CASSPTQTSYEQYF
TRBJ1-1,few,TRBV28,TRBD1,TGTGCCAGCAGTGGGACAGTTCTCACTGAAGCTTTCTTT,CASSGTVLTEAFF